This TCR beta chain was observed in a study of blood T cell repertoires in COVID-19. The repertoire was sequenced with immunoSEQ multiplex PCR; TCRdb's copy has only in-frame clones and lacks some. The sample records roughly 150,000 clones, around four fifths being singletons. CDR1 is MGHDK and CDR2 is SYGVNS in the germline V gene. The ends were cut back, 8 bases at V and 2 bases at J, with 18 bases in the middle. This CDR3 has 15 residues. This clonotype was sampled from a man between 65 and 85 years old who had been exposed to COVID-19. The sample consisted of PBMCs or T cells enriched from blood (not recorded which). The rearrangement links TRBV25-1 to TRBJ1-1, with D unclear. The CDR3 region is CASRTSGLINTEAFF. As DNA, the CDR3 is TGTGCCAGCCGGACCTCTGGACTGATTAACACTGAAGCTTTCTTT. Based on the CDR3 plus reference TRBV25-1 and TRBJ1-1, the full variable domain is EADIYQTPRYLVIGTGKKITLECSQTMGHDKMYWYQQDPGMELHLIHYSYGVNSTEKGDLSSESTVSRIRTEHFPLTLESARPSHTSQYLCASRTSGLINTEAFFGQGTRLTVV.